This T cell receptor (beta chain) was identified during a study of T cell responses to AZD1222 COVID-19 vaccine. Regarding the study as a whole: Mostly white British, mostly female donors; authors suggested clonal diversity may be underestimated. Vaccine-associated CD4 TCRs ranged over spike, dominating at 160-218 and 743-854. Unmutated regions of variants are reportedly targeted by nearly half of spike-specific TCRs.

This table comes from immunoSEQ multiplex PCR, and its TCRdb copy is limited to in-frame clones, with some not included. The sample contains approximately 80,000 clones, approximately 85% of which appear only once. About this clone: Its matching antigen is unknown.

The CDR3 loop spans 14 amino acids. CDR1 is LNHDA and CDR2 is SQIVND in the germline V gene (reference sequence). The J segment lost 5 bases and the V segment lost 1 base, leaving 5 bases of the junction unmatched. This sample comprised peripheral blood, obtained on day 0 of MenACWY control vaccination. The TCR sequence derives from an adult in good health. The J gene is TRBJ2-7, the V gene TRBV19; 7 bases map to TRBD2. The CDR3 loop is CASSIVLGRDEQYF. As DNA, the CDR3 is TGTGCCAGTAGTATAGTTCTAGGGAGGGACGAGCAGTACTTC.